This TCR beta chain was profiled in a study of shared clonotypes between healthy human individuals. Study-wide context: Plates per donor: three CD4 naive, three CD4 memory, two CD8 naive, one CD8 memory.

Germline CDR1 and CDR2: MNHEY and SMNVEV (reference sequence). This CDR3 region has 17 residues. After removal of 3 bases from V and 3 bases from J, the junction contained 12 bases not matched to a gene. The table came from immunoSEQ multiplex PCR; TCRdb's copy has only in-frame clones and leaves some out. The sample lists under 1,100,000 clones; about three quarters were seen once. Remarks on this clone: As yet, its antigen is unknown.

General study findings and limits: Naive subsets generally exceeded memory subsets in estimated richness.

The sample was memory CD4+ T cells sorted from blood. The subset: CD45RA-negative fraction. The chain couples TRBV27 to TRBJ1-1, with TRBD1 identical over 8 bases. The TCR sequence derives from a man aged 18 to 30 in good health. The CDR3 nucleotides read TGTGCCAGCAGTTTGGGGGACAGGTTCCGCCCAGACACTGAAGCTTTCTTT. Residues: CASSLGDRFRPDTEAFF.